Following are 15 T cell receptor beta chains from one sample sequenced in a study of shared clonotypes between healthy human individuals. Naive CD8 populations comprised CD45RO-negative cells positively selected for CCR7, excluding terminally differentiated effector memory CD45RA+ cells. Clones were read by immunoSEQ multiplex PCR, and TCRdb kept only the in-frame ones, dropping some. This table holds millions of clones, less than 95% found once. The sample was naive CD8+ T cells sorted from blood. These receptors were collected from a man aged 18 to 29 in good health.

The chain is built from TRBV11-2 and TRBJ1-1; D is undetermined. V shed 8 bases and J shed 6 bases, with 16 bases lying between them. Per the germline V gene, CDR1 is SGHAT and CDR2 is FQNNGV. This CDR3 spans 13 amino acids. CDR3 in amino acids: CASAGTGVPEAFF. CDR3 coding DNA: TGTGCCAGCGCCGGAACGGGCGTCCCTGAAGCTTTCTTT. Full variable domain (outside the CDR3, taken from reference TRBV11-2 and TRBJ1-1): EAGVAQSPRYKIIEKRQSVAFWCNPISGHATLYWYQQILGQGPKLLIQFQNNGVVDDSQLPKDRFSAERLKGVDSTLKIQPAKLEDSAVYLCASAGTGVPEAFFGQGTRLTVV.

V and J are TRBV6-5 and TRBJ2-7, with TRBD2 identical over 9 bases. The ends lost 6 bases at V and 8 bases at J; junction bases unmatched: 14. This CDR3 contains 15 residues. The germline V gene has CDR1 MNHEY and CDR2 SVGAGI. The CDR3 reads CASSPAGGRAFQQYF. The CDR3 DNA reads as TGTGCCAGCAGCCCCGCCGGCGGGAGGGCCTTCCAGCAGTACTTC.

The chain combines TRBV5-5 with TRBJ1-1; the D is unclear. This CDR3 comprises 12 residues. Germline V gene data show CDR1 as SGHKS and CDR2 as YYEKEE (reference sequence). Between the trimmed V and J ends, which lost 6 bases and 7 bases, there was a span of 13 bases. The CDR3 loop is CASKISQDEAFF. Here the CDR3 DNA reads TGTGCCAGCAAAATTTCGCAGGATGAAGCTTTCTTT.

CDR3 sequence reads: CASSVEAGGSGELFF. In DNA form, the CDR3 reads TGTGCCAGCAGCGTAGAGGCAGGGGGCTCCGGGGAGCTGTTTTTT. This rearrangement joins TRBV9 to TRBJ2-2; the match to TRBD1 covers 8 bases. CDR1 is SGDLS and CDR2 is YYNGEE in the germline V gene. The CDR3 has 15 residues. V was clipped by 0 bases and J by 6 bases; unmatched bases: 4. The variable domain in full, completed from reference TRBV9 and TRBJ2-2, reads DSGVTQTPKHLITATGQRVTLRCSPRSGDLSVYWYQQSLDQGLQFLIQYYNGEERAKGNILERFSAQQFPDLHSELNLSSLELGDSALYFCASSVEAGGSGELFFGEGSRLTVL.

This chain joins TRBV7-2 and TRBJ2-2, with D uncertain. The CDR3 contains 13 residues. Germline assignment: CDR1 SGHTA and CDR2 FQGNSA. V lost 5 bases and J 7 bases, leaving 11 bases between the germline ends. The CDR3 DNA follows: TGTGCCAGCAGCCACGCGGTGGGCGGGGAGCTGTTTTTT. This translates into CASSHAVGGELFF. Variable domain in full (rest from reference TRBV7-2 and TRBJ2-2): GAGVSQSPSNKVTEKGKDVELRCDPISGHTALYWYRQSLGQGLEFLIYFQGNSAPDKSGLPSDRFSAERTGGSVSTLTIQRTQQEDSAVYLCASSHAVGGELFFGEGSRLTVL.

This chain joins TRBV4-1 and TRBJ2-7; D remains unclear. The V gene lost 4 bases and the J gene lost 2 bases, with 18 bases spanning the gap. CDR1 MGHRA and CDR2 YSYEKL come from the germline V gene. This CDR3 region has 16 residues. Written as DNA, the CDR3 is TGCGCCAGCAGCCCGGGTCGAGGCCCCTTTACCTACGAGCAGTACTTC. Residues: CASSPGRGPFTYEQYF.

The chain's CDR3 is CASSPTGLSNNEQFF. The CDR3 DNA reads as TGTGCCAGCAGTCCAACGGGACTCTCGAACAATGAGCAGTTCTTC. J is TRBJ2-1 and V is TRBV6-5; tentative D call: TRBD2 (6 bases). Trimming took off 5 bases at V and 5 bases at J, with 16 bases between the two ends. The CDR3 covers 15 residues. Germline CDR1 and CDR2: MNHEY and SVGAGI.

V is TRBV10-1 and J is TRBJ2-1, with a possible D match to TRBD2 (5 bases). V lost 3 bases and J lost 1, with 10 bases in between. CDR1 is WNHNN and CDR2 is SYGVQD in the germline V gene (reference sequence). The CDR3 is 15 amino acids. The CDR3 reads CASSENPGSYNEQFF. For the CDR3, the DNA is TGCGCCAGCAGTGAAAATCCGGGGTCCTACAATGAGCAGTTCTTC.

This sequence joins TRBV10-2 and TRBJ1-1; 8 bases match TRBD1. V was clipped by 4 bases and J by 5 bases; unmatched bases: 6. The germline V gene has CDR1 WSHSY and CDR2 SAAADI. This CDR3 is built from 14 residues. CDR3 in DNA: TGCGCCAGCAGTGGGACAGGGATCGGAACTGAAGCTTTCTTT. It codes for CASSGTGIGTEAFF.

The genes are TRBV7-9 and TRBJ1-5; D perhaps matches TRBD1 (6 bases). CDR1 and CDR2 from the germline V gene are SEHNR and FQNEAQ (reference sequence). The CDR3 sequence is 16 residues long. The V end lost 5 bases, the J end lost 3 bases, and 17 bases lay between the germline ends. The CDR3 reads CASSVVGAGVNQPQHF. The CDR3 region has the DNA TGTGCCAGCAGCGTAGTAGGGGCAGGGGTCAATCAGCCCCAGCATTTT. The whole variable domain, remainder taken from reference TRBV7-9 and TRBJ1-5, is DTGVSQNPRHKITKRGQNVTFRCDPISEHNRLYWYRQTLGQGPEFLTYFQNEAQLEKSRLLSDRFSAERPKGSFSTLEIQRTEQGDSAMYLCASSVVGAGVNQPQHFGDGTRLSIL.

This clone was detected only once. The rearrangement uses TRBV5-4 and TRBJ2-1, with 10 bases lining up with TRBD1. V gave up 3 bases and J gave up 6 bases; unmatched junction bases: 6. CDR1 is SGHNT and CDR2 is YYREEE in the germline V gene (reference sequence). This CDR3 region has 15 residues. CDR3 amino acids: CASSSGTGAGNEQFF. The CDR3 DNA reads TGTGCCAGCAGCTCCGGGACAGGGGCGGGCAATGAGCAGTTCTTC.

Remarks on this clone: Other DNA sequences from this sample encode an identical CDR3 as well. This chain connects TRBV29-1 to TRBJ2-1, with 11 bases matching TRBD2. Germline values: CDR1 SQVTM, CDR2 ANQGSEA. After removal of 5 bases from V and 7 bases from J, the junction contained 4 bases not matched to a gene. The CDR3 length is 13 residues. CDR3 sequence reads: CSVSSGGANEQFF. The CDR3 DNA reads as TGCAGCGTTAGTAGCGGGGGGGCGAATGAGCAGTTCTTC.

The chain combines TRBV6-5 with TRBJ2-5; D is possibly TRBD2 (5 bases). This CDR3 contains 13 residues. Per germline, CDR1 MNHEY and CDR2 SVGAGI. V lost 2 bases and J 2 bases, leaving 6 bases between the germline ends. The CDR3 protein is CASSYEGQETQYF. As DNA, the CDR3 is TGTGCCAGCAGTTACGAGGGTCAAGAGACCCAGTACTTC.

The rearrangement links TRBV15 to TRBJ1-5; D possibly corresponds to TRBD1 (5 bases). CDR1 LNHNV and CDR2 YYDKDF come from the germline V gene (reference sequence). The CDR3 sequence is 17 residues long. Between the trimmed V and J ends, which lost 0 bases and 2 bases, there was a span of 14 bases. CDR3 residues: CATSRDLLGDGNQPQHF. In nucleotides, the CDR3 is TGTGCCACCAGCAGAGATTTATTAGGGGATGGCAATCAGCCCCAGCATTTT.

The chain uses TRBV5-1 and TRBJ1-3; TRBD1 is a possible D gene (6 bases). CDR3 length equals 15 residues. Germline CDR1 SGHRS, CDR2 YFSETQ. V lost 0 bases and J lost 2, with 9 bases in between. This CDR3 reads CASSLEGVPGNTIYF. The CDR3 DNA follows: TGCGCCAGCAGCTTGGAGGGGGTACCTGGAAACACCATATATTTT. The variable domain in full, completed from reference TRBV5-1 and TRBJ1-3, reads KAGVTQTPRYLIKTRGQQVTLSCSPISGHRSVSWYQQTPGQGLQFLFEYFSETQRNKGNFPGRFSGRQFSNSRSEMNVSTLELGDSALYLCASSLEGVPGNTIYFGEGSWLTVV.